This is a list of T cell receptor beta chains from one sample in a study of blood T cell repertoires in COVID-19. The table came from immunoSEQ multiplex PCR; TCRdb's copy has only in-frame clones and leaves some out. The table records a few hundred thousand clones, approximately 82% of them present only once. Source material: peripheral blood. These receptors all come from a man between 60 and 70 years old who had recovered from COVID-19. Each CDR3 is given with its conserved first and last residue. A D gene is named only where the DNA matches it firmly. Only part of the rows carry a size: once, few, many, or a class if the clone is expanded.

j_gene: TRBJ1-5; v_gene: TRBV19; d_gene: NA; abundance: NA; CDR3nt: TGTGCCAGTACCCAGATTTCAAACAATCAGCCCCAGCATTTT; CDR3aa: CASTQISNNQPQHF
j_gene: TRBJ1-2; v_gene: TRBV3-1/TRBV3-2; d_gene: NA; abundance: NA; CDR3nt: TGTGCCAGCAGCCCTAGGACCGCCACAGGCGGCTACACCTTC; CDR3aa: CASSPRTATGGYTF
j_gene: TRBJ2-2; v_gene: TRBV16; d_gene: NA; abundance: few; CDR3nt: TGTGCCAGCAGCCAATACAGGACAAACCGAGGGGAGCTGTTTTTT; CDR3aa: CASSQYRTNRGELFF
j_gene: TRBJ2-5; v_gene: TRBV27; d_gene: NA; abundance: NA; CDR3nt: TGTGCCAGCAAAAACAGGGGAGGATGGGAGACCCAGTACTTC; CDR3aa: CASKNRGGWETQYF
j_gene: TRBJ2-3; v_gene: TRBV7-2; d_gene: NA; abundance: NA; CDR3nt: TGTGCCAGCAGCATGAAGCTTCCCAGCACAGATACGCAGTATTTT; CDR3aa: CASSMKLPSTDTQYF
j_gene: TRBJ2-1; v_gene: TRBV29-1; d_gene: TRBD1; abundance: NA; CDR3nt: TGCAGCGACGCCGGGACAGGAGTCAACAATGAGCAGTTCTTC; CDR3aa: CSDAGTGVNNEQFF
j_gene: TRBJ2-3; v_gene: TRBV5-1; d_gene: NA; abundance: once; CDR3nt: TGCGCCAGCAGCTTGAAAAGCGGCACAGATACGCAGTATTTT; CDR3aa: CASSLKSGTDTQYF
j_gene: TRBJ1-5; v_gene: TRBV6-6; d_gene: TRBD1; abundance: once; CDR3nt: TGTGCCAGCAGTTACTCCCGACAGGGCGGCAATCAGCCCCAGCATTTT; CDR3aa: CASSYSRQGGNQPQHF
j_gene: TRBJ1-5; v_gene: TRBV4-1; d_gene: NA; abundance: few; CDR3nt: TGCGCCAGCAGCGCAGGGTTGTTGAATCAGCCCCAGCATTTT; CDR3aa: CASSAGLLNQPQHF
j_gene: TRBJ2-7; v_gene: TRBV18; d_gene: NA; abundance: NA; CDR3nt: TGTGCCAGCTCACCGACAGTTTCCTACGAGCAGTACTTC; CDR3aa: CASSPTVSYEQYF
j_gene: TRBJ2-7; v_gene: TRBV15; d_gene: TRBD1; abundance: few; CDR3nt: TGTGCCACCAGCAGAGGGCCGGGACAGGGCCACGAGCAGTACTTC; CDR3aa: CATSRGPGQGHEQYF
j_gene: TRBJ2-2; v_gene: TRBV3-1/TRBV3-2; d_gene: TRBD2; abundance: few; CDR3nt: TGTGCCAGCAGGCCCGGACTAGTCGGGGAGCTGTTTTTT; CDR3aa: CASRPGLVGELFF
j_gene: TRBJ1-2; v_gene: TRBV27; d_gene: TRBD1; abundance: NA; CDR3nt: TGTGCCAGCAGTCACCGGGACAGGGGATATGGCTACACCTTC; CDR3aa: CASSHRDRGYGYTF
j_gene: TRBJ1-1; v_gene: TRBV10-2; d_gene: NA; abundance: NA; CDR3nt: TGCGCCAGCAGTGAGTGGGGGGAGGGGACTGAAGCTTTCTTT; CDR3aa: CASSEWGEGTEAFF
j_gene: TRBJ1-6; v_gene: TRBV5-6; d_gene: TRBD1; abundance: once; CDR3nt: TGTGCCAGCGCTAAGACAGGGACGGGAAATTCACCCCTCCACTTT; CDR3aa: CASAKTGTGNSPLHF
j_gene: TRBJ2-7; v_gene: TRBV7-6; d_gene: TRBD1; abundance: NA; CDR3nt: TGTGCCAGCAGCTTAGCTGTCCAGGGGGCCAACGAGCAGTACTTC; CDR3aa: CASSLAVQGANEQYF
j_gene: TRBJ2-2; v_gene: TRBV5-1; d_gene: TRBD2; abundance: NA; CDR3nt: TGCGCCAGCAGCTTGGGGACTAGCGGGGCGCGAGAGCTGTTTTTT; CDR3aa: CASSLGTSGARELFF
j_gene: TRBJ2-3; v_gene: TRBV6-5; d_gene: NA; abundance: NA; CDR3nt: TGTGCCAGCAGGAGACAGGGAGGCCTCACAGATACGCAGTATTTT; CDR3aa: CASRRQGGLTDTQYF
j_gene: TRBJ1-1; v_gene: TRBV19; d_gene: TRBD1; abundance: NA; CDR3nt: TGTGCCAGTAGTACGCCCTACAGGGGGACTGAAGCTTTCTTT; CDR3aa: CASSTPYRGTEAFF
j_gene: TRBJ2-5; v_gene: TRBV18; d_gene: TRBD1; abundance: NA; CDR3nt: TGTGCCAGCTCACGACGGACAGGGATGGAGACCCAGTACTTC; CDR3aa: CASSRRTGMETQYF
j_gene: TRBJ1-4; v_gene: TRBV5-1; d_gene: NA; abundance: NA; CDR3nt: TGCGCCAGCAGCCTCCCCCAGGGAACTAATGAAAAACTGTTTTTT; CDR3aa: CASSLPQGTNEKLFF
j_gene: TRBJ2-5; v_gene: TRBV3-1/TRBV3-2; d_gene: TRBD1; abundance: NA; CDR3nt: TGTGCCAGCAGCCAAGCACAGGGGCCGTACCAAGAGACCCAGTACTTC; CDR3aa: CASSQAQGPYQETQYF
j_gene: TRBJ1-1; v_gene: TRBV6-1; d_gene: NA; abundance: NA; CDR3nt: TGTGCCAGCAGTGAAGCGCGAGCCGCCTTAGCTTTCTTT; CDR3aa: CASSEARAALAFF
j_gene: TRBJ2-7; v_gene: TRBV29-1; d_gene: TRBD2; abundance: NA; CDR3nt: TGCAGCGTTGTGGGACTAGCGGCATACGAGCAGTACTTC; CDR3aa: CSVVGLAAYEQYF
j_gene: TRBJ2-1; v_gene: TRBV27; d_gene: NA; abundance: NA; CDR3nt: TGTGCCAGCGGCAGGACGGGGGGCGGTGAGCAGTTCTTC; CDR3aa: CASGRTGGGEQFF
j_gene: TRBJ2-3; v_gene: TRBV30; d_gene: NA; abundance: NA; CDR3nt: TGTGCCTGGACCTTGGGAGGCCTAAGCACAGATACGCAGTATTTT; CDR3aa: CAWTLGGLSTDTQYF
j_gene: TRBJ2-7; v_gene: TRBV5-3; d_gene: TRBD2; abundance: NA; CDR3nt: TGTGCCAGAAGCTTGTTCGGACTAGCGGGAGTCTACGAGCAGTACTTC; CDR3aa: CARSLFGLAGVYEQYF
j_gene: TRBJ2-5; v_gene: TRBV19; d_gene: TRBD2; abundance: NA; CDR3nt: TGTGCCAGTAGTGCCGGACTAGCGGGAGCGCTCGGAGAGACCCAGTACTTC; CDR3aa: CASSAGLAGALGETQYF
j_gene: TRBJ2-3; v_gene: TRBV3-1/TRBV3-2; d_gene: TRBD2; abundance: NA; CDR3nt: TGTGCCAGCAGCCATCCTCGCTTTCCTGGGCTAGCTCGGGGGGGGCGCCCAGATACGCAGTATTTT; CDR3aa: CASSHPRFPGLARGGRPDTQYF
j_gene: TRBJ2-7; v_gene: TRBV21-1; d_gene: NA; abundance: NA; CDR3nt: TGTGCCAGCAGCAAAGTAACGGTAGTAATAGGACTAGCGGGTTACGAGCAGTACTTC; CDR3aa: CASSKVTVVIGLAGYEQYF
j_gene: TRBJ2-7; v_gene: TRBV30; d_gene: TRBD1; abundance: NA; CDR3nt: TGTGCCTTGAATCCGGGACAGGGCTACGAGCAGTACTTC; CDR3aa: CALNPGQGYEQYF
j_gene: TRBJ1-2; v_gene: TRBV14; d_gene: TRBD1; abundance: NA; CDR3nt: TGTGCCAGCAGCCGAGGACAGGGCCTAGATAATGGCTACACCTTC; CDR3aa: CASSRGQGLDNGYTF